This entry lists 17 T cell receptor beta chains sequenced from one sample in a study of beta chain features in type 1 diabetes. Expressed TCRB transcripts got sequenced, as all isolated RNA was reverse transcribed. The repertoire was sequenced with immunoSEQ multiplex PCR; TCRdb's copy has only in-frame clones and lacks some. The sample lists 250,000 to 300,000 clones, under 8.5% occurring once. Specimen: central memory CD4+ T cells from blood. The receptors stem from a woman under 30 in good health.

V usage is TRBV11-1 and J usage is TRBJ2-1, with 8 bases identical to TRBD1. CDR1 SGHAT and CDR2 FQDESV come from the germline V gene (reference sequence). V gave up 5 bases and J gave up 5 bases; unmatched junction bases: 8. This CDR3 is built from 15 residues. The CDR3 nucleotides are TGTGCCAGCAGCCCGCGGGACAGGAATAACAATGAGCAGTTCTTC. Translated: CASSPRDRNNNEQFF.

The CDR3: CASSLFGSSYEQYF. The DNA for the CDR3 is TGTGCCAGCAGCTTGTTTGGCAGCTCCTACGAGCAGTACTTC. This chain connects TRBV5-6 to TRBJ2-7; D unclear. The CDR3 totals 14 residues. CDR1 and CDR2 (germline): SGHDT, YYEEEE. V lost 1 base and J lost 0, with 8 bases in between. Filled out from reference TRBV5-6 and TRBJ2-7, the complete variable domain reads DAGVTQSPTHLIKTRGQQVTLRCSPKSGHDTVSWYQQALGQGPQFIFQYYEEEERQRGNFPDRFSGHQFPNYSSELNVNALLLGDSALYLCASSLFGSSYEQYFGPGTRLTVT.

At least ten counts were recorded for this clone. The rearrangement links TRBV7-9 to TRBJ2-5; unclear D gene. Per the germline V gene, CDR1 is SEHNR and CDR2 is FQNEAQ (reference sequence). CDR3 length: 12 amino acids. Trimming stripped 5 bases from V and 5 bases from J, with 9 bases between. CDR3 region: CASSRPSETQYF. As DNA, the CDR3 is TGTGCCAGCAGCCGGCCCTCCGAGACCCAGTACTTC.

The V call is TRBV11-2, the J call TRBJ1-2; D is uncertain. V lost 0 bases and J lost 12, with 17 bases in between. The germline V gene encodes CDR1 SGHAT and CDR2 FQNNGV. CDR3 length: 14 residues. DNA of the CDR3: TGTGCCAGCAGCTTAGATGAACAGCGGGTTAGGCACACCTTC. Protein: CASSLDEQRVRHTF.

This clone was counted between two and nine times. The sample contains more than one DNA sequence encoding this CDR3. This chain's CDR3 is CAWSVPGIGEKLFF. The CDR3 DNA sequence: TGTGCCTGGAGTGTACCAGGGATCGGTGAAAAACTGTTTTTT. This sequence joins TRBV30 and TRBJ1-4; maybe TRBD1 (5 bases). The CDR3 loop spans 14 amino acids. Trimming removed 0 bases at V and 7 bases at J, with 12 bases between. Germline V lookup: CDR1 GTSNPN, CDR2 SVGIG (reference sequence).

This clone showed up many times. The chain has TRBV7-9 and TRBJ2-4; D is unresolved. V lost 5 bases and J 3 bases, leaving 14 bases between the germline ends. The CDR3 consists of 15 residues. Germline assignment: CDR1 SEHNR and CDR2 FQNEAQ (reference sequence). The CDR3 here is CASSRLSSDKNIQYF. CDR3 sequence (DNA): TGTGCCAGCAGCCGGTTATCGAGTGACAAAAACATTCAGTACTTC.

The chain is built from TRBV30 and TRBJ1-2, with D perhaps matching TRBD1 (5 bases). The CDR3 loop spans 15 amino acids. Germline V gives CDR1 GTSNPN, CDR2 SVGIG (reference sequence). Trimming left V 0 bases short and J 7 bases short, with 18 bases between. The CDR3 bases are TGTGCCTGGAGTGTAACGGGGGGGATGGTGGGTGGCTACACCTTC. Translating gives CAWSVTGGMVGGYTF.

The CDR3 nucleotides read TGTGCCATTGAACAGGGAGGCACAGATACGCAGTATTTT. Protein: CAIEQGGTDTQYF. The chain has TRBV10-3 and TRBJ2-3; the D gene is possibly TRBD1 (6 bases). Trimming stripped 9 bases from V and 1 base from J, with 11 bases between. The germline V gene has CDR1 ENHRY and CDR2 SYGVKD. The CDR3 spans 13 residues.

CDR3 DNA: TGTGCCAGTAGGGTTCAGCCTACAGGGTGGGGTTCCTCTGAAGCTTTCTTT. Its translation is CASRVQPTGWGSSEAFF. V and J are TRBV19 and TRBJ1-1, with D maybe TRBD1 (6 bases). Germline CDR1 is LNHDA and CDR2 is SQIVND (reference sequence). Trimming took 6 bases from V and 6 from J, leaving 26 bases between them. CDR3 size: 17 residues.

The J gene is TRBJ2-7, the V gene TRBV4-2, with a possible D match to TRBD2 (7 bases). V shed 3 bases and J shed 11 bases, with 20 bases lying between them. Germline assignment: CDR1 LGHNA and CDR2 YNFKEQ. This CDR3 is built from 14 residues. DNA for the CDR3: TGTGCCAGCAGCCAGCGTGCGAGAGGGGGGGGCGAGTACTTC. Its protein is CASSQRARGGGEYF.

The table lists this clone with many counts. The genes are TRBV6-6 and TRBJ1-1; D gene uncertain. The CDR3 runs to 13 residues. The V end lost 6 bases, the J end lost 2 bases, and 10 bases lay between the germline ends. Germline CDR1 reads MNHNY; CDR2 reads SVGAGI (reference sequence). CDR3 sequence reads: CASRQNINTEAFF. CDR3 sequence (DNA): TGTGCCAGCAGGCAGAACATTAACACTGAAGCTTTCTTT.

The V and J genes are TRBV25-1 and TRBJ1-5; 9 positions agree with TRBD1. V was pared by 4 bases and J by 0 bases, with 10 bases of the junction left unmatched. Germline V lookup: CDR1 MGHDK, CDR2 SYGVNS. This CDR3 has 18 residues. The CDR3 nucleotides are TGTGCCAGCAGTGTTTCGGGACAGGGAGACTATAGCAATCAGCCCCAGCATTTT. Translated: CASSVSGQGDYSNQPQHF.

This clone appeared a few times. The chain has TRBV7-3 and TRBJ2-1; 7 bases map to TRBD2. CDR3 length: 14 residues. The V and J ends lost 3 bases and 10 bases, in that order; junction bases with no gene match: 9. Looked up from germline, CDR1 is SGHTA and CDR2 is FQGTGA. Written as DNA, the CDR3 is TGTGCCAGCAGCTTGAGCCTAGCGGCGAACGAGCAGTTCTTC. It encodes CASSLSLAANEQFF.

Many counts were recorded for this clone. The CDR3 is CASCTPWGQPQETQYF. Here the CDR3 DNA reads TGTGCCAGCTGCACGCCCTGGGGACAGCCCCAAGAGACCCAGTACTTC. The gene calls are TRBV2 and TRBJ2-5, with 7 bases identical to TRBD1. This CDR3 is 16 amino acids long. Trimming removed 8 bases from V and 1 base from J; junction bases left unmatched: 13. CDR1 SNHLY and CDR2 FYNNEI come from the germline V gene.

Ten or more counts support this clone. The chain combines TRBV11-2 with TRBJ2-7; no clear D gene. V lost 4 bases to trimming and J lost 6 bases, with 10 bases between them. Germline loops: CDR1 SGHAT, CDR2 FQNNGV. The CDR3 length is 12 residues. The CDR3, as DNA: TGTGCCAGCAGCTCCGGGCAATCCGAGCAGTACGTC. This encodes CASSSGQSEQYV.

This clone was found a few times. The CDR3 sequence is CAARGQLYEQYV. DNA of the CDR3: TGTGCCGCCCGGGGACAGCTCTACGAGCAGTACGTC. V is TRBV6-1 and J is TRBJ2-7, with 7 positions matching TRBD1. V trimming: 11 bases; J trimming: 3 bases; junction bases outside the gene matches: 7. This CDR3 has 12 residues. The germline V gene encodes CDR1 MNHNS and CDR2 SASEGT.

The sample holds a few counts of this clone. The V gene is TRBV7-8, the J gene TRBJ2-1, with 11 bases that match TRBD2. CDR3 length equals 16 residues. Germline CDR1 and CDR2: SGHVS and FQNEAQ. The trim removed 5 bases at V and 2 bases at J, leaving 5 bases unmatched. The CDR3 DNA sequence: TGTGCCAGCAGCCCCCCTAGCGGGAGGACCTACAATGAGCAGTTCTTC. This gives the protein CASSPPSGRTYNEQFF. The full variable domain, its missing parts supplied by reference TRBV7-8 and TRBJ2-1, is GAGVSQSPRYKVAKRGQDVALRCDPISGHVSLFWYQQALGQGPEFLTYFQNEAQLDKSGLPSDRFFAERPEGSVSTLKIQRTQQEDSAVYLCASSPPSGRTYNEQFFGPGTRLTVL.